A single TCR beta chain is shown here with its context. Libraries were prepared by immunoSEQ multiplex PCR; TCRdb keeps only in-frame clonotypes and omits some of them. This table has 26,000 or so clones, roughly 94% appearing once. This sample is drawn from a study of T cell changes during pregnancy in multiple sclerosis. The germline V gene encodes CDR1 SGHNT and CDR2 YYREEE (reference sequence). Trimming took 4 bases from V and 8 from J; bases not matched to a gene: 10. The CDR3 is made up of 16 amino acids. The source of this sequence is a female donor in good health, enrolled as a control in a pregnancy study. V usage is TRBV5-4 and J usage is TRBJ2-1; 12 bases are a match to TRBD2. The material was peripheral blood, obtained in the first trimester of pregnancy. This CDR3 is CASSAASGRALYEQFF. The CDR3 region has the DNA TGTGCCAGCAGCGCTGCTAGCGGGAGGGCCTTGTATGAGCAGTTCTTC.